A single T cell receptor beta chain is shown here with its context. This specimen belongs to a study of blood T cell repertoires in COVID-19. Whole-study context: Collection of acute and convalescent COVID-19 samples took place in the United States, Italy and Spain. Sources were T cells, B-cell-depleted T cells, or PBMCs; the material itself was cDNA or gDNA.

Study processing details: Nucleated cell counts were estimated from reference gene primer amplification. Using immunoSEQ multiplex PCR, the repertoire was profiled, and TCRdb retains in-frame clones only, with some absent. V, J and clone size derive from that table, while D and trimming were established from the DNA sequence. The profile shows approximately 50,000 clones, 70% to 85% of them singletons. Sequencing was carried out using peripheral blood. This receptor was taken from a man aged 70-80 years with active COVID-19.

CDR3 residues: CASKDLAGELFF. DNA for the CDR3: TGTGCCAGCAAAGATCTAGCCGGGGAGCTGTTTTTT. The rearrangement uses TRBV5-4 and TRBJ2-2, with D unclear. CDR1 is SGHNT and CDR2 is YYREEE in the germline V gene (reference sequence). The V gene lost 6 bases and the J gene lost 6 bases, with 9 bases spanning the gap. The CDR3 extends over 12 amino acids.